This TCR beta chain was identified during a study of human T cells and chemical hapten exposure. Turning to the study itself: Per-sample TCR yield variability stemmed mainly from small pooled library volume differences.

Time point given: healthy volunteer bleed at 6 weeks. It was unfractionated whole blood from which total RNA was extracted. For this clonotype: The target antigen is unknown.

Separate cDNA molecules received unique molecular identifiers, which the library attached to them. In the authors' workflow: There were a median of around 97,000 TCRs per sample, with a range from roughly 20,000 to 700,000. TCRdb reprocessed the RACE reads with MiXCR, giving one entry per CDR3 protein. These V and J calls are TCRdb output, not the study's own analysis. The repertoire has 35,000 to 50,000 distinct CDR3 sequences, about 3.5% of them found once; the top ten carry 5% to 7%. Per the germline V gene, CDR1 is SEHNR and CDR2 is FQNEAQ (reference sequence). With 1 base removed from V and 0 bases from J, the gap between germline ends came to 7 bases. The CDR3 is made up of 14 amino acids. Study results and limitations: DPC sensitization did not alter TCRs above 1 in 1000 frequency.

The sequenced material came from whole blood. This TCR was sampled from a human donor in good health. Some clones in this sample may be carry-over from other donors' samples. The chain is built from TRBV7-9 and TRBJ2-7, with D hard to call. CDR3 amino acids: CASSLGRNSYEQYF. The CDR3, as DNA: TGTGCCAGCAGCTTAGGACGGAACTCCTACGAGCAGTACTTC.